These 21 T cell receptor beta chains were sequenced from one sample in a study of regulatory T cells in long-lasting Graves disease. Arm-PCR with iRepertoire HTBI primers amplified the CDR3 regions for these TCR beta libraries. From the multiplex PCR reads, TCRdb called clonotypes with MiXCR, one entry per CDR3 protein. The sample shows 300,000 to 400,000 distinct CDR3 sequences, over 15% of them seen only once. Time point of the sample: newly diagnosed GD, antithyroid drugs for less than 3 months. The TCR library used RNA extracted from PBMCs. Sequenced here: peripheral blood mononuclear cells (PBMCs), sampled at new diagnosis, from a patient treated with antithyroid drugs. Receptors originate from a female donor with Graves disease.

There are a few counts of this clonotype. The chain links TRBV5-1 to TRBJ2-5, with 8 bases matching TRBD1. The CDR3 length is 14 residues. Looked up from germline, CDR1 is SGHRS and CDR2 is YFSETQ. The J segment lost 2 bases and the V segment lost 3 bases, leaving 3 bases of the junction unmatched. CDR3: CASSWTGFQETQYF. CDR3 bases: TGCGCCAGCAGCTGGACAGGGTTTCAAGAGACCCAGTACTTC.

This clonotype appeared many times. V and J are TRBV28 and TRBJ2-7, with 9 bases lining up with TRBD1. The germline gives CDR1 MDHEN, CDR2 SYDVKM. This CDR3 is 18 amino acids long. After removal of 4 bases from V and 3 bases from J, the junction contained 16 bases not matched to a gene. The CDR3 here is CASSSDRDRVLANYEQYF. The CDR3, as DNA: TGTGCCAGCAGTTCCGACCGGGACAGGGTTTTGGCGAACTACGAGCAGTACTTC. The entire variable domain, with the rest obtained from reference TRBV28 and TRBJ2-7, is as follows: DVKVTQSSRYLVKRTGEKVFLECVQDMDHENMFWYRQDPGLGLRLIYFSYDVKMKEKGDIPEGYSVSREKKERFSLILESASTNQTSMYLCASSSDRDRVLANYEQYFGPGTRLTVT.

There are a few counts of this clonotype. CDR3 sequence reads: CASSWTSGRTQYF. The CDR3 DNA sequence: TGTGCCAGCAGCTGGACTAGCGGGAGGACCCAGTACTTC. This chain uses TRBV3-1 with TRBJ2-5, with 13 nucleotides matching TRBD2. The CDR3 extends over 13 amino acids. After removal of 5 bases from V and 7 bases from J, the junction contained 1 base not matched to a gene. Germline values: CDR1 LGHDT, CDR2 YNNKEL (reference sequence).

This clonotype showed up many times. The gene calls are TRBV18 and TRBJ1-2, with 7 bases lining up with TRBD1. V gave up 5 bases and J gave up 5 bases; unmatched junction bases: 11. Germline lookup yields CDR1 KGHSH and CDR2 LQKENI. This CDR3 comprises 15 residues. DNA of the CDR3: TGTGCCAGCTCATCCCGGGACAGTCCTCTATATGGCTACACCTTC. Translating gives CASSSRDSPLYGYTF.

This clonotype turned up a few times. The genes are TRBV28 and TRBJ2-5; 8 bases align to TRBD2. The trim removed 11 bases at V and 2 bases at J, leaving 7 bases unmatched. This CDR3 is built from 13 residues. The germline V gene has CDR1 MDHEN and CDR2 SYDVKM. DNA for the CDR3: TGTGCCGGGGCGGGAGGTTTTCAAGAGACCCAGTACTTC. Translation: CAGAGGFQETQYF.

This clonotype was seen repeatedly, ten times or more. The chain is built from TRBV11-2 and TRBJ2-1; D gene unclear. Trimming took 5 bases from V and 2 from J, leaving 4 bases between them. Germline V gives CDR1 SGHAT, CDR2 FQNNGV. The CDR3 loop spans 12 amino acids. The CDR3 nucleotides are TGTGCCAGCAGCAACGCCTACAATGAGCAGTTCTTC. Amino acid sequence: CASSNAYNEQFF.

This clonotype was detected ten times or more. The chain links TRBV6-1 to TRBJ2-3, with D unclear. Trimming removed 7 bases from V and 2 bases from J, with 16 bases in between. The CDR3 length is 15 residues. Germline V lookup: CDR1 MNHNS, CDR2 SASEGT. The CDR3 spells CASMVADRLTDTQYF. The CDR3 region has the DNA TGTGCCAGCATGGTCGCGGACCGCCTCACAGATACGCAGTATTTT.

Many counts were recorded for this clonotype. The DNA for the CDR3 is TGTGCCAGCAGCGTAGGGGAACGTTGGAATGAGCAGTTCTTC. This codes for CASSVGERWNEQFF. The chain carries TRBV9 and TRBJ2-1; no firm D call. Trimming shortened V by 0 bases and J by 7 bases, and 11 bases separated the two germline ends. The germline CDR1 and CDR2 sequences are SGDLS and YYNGEE. The CDR3 runs 14 residues.

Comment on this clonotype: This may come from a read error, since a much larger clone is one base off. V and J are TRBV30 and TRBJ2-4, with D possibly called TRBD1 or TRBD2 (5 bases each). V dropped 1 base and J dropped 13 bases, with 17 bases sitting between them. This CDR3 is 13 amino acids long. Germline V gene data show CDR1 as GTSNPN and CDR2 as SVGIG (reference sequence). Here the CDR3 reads CAWSGGLVGEQYF. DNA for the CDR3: TGTGCCTGGAGTGGGGGGTTAGTTGGTGAGCAGTACTTC.

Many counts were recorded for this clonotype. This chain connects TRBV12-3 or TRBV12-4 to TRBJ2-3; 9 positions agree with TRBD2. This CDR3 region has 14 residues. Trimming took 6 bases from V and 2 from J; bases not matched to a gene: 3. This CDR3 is CASRRLADTDTQYF. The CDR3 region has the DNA TGTGCCAGCAGGAGACTAGCGGACACAGATACGCAGTATTTT.

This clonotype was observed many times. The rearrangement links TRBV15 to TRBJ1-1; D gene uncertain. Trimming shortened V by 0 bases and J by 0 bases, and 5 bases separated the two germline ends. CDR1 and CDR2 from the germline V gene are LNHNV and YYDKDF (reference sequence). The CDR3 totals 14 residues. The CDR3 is CATSRDWMNTEAFF. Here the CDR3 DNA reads TGTGCCACCAGCAGAGATTGGATGAACACTGAAGCTTTCTTT.

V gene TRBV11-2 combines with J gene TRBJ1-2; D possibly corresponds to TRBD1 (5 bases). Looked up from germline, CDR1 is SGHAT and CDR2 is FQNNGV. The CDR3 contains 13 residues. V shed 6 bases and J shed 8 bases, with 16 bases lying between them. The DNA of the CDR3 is TGTGCCAGCAGGATGGCAGGGAGCGGCGGCTACACCTTC. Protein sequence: CASRMAGSGGYTF.

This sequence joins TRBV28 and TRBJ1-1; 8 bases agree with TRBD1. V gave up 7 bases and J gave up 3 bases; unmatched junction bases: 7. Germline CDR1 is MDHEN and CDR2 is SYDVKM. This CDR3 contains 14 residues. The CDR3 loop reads CASITGQGHTEAFF. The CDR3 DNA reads TGTGCCAGCATCACCGGACAGGGTCACACTGAAGCTTTCTTT.

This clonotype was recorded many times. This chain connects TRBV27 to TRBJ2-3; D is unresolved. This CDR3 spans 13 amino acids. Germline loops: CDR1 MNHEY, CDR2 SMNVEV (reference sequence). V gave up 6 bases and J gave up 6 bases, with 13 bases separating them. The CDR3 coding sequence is TGTGCCAGCAGGACCTGGGTGCTGGATACGCAGTATTTT. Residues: CASRTWVLDTQYF.

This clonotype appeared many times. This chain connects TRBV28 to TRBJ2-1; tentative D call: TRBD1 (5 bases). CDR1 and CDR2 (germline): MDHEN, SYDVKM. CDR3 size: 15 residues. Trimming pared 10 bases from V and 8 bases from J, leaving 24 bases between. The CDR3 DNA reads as TGTGCCACATCACTTATAAGGGGTTGGCACTATGAGCAGTTCTTC. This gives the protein CATSLIRGWHYEQFF.

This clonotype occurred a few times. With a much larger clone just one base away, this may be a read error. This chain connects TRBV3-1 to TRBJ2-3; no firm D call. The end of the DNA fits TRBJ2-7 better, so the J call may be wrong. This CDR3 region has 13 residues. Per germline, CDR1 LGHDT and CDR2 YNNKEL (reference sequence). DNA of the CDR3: TGTGCCAACAGCCAGTTCCTCCCGGATGAGCAGTACTTC. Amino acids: CANSQFLPDEQYF.

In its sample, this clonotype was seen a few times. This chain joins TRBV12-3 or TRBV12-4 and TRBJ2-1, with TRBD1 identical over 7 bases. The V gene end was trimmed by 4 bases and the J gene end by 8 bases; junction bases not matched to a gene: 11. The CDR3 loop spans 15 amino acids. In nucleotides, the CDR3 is TGTGCCAGCAGTTCCCCGGACAGGCCTAAGGATGAGCAGTTCTTC. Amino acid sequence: CASSSPDRPKDEQFF.

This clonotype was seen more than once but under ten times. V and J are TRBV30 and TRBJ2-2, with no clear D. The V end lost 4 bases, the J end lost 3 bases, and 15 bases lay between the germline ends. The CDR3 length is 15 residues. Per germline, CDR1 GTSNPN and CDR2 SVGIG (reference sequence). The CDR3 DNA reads TGTGCCTGGACCAAGGTCGACGTATACACCGGGGAGCTGTTTTTT. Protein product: CAWTKVDVYTGELFF.

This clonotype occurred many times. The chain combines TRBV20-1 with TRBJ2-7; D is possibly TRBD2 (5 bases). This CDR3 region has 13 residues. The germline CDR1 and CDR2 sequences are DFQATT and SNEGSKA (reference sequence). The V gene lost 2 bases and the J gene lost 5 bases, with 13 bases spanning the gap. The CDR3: CSARWAPRDEQYF. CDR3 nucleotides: TGCAGTGCTAGATGGGCCCCGCGGGACGAGCAGTACTTC.

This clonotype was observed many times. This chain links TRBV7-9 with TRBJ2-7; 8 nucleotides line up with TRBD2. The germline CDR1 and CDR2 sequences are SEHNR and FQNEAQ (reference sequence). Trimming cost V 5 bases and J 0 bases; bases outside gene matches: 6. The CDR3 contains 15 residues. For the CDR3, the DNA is TGTGCCAGCAGCCGGACTAGCCTCAGCTCCTACGAGCAGTACTTC. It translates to CASSRTSLSSYEQYF.

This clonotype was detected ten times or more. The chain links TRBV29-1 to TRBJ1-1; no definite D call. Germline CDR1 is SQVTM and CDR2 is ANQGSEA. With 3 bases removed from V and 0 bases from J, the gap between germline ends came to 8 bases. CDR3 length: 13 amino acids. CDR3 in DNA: TGCAGCGTTGACCGCTTTATGAACACTGAAGCTTTCTTT. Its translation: CSVDRFMNTEAFF.